The 5 T cell receptor beta chains below all came from one sample that was sequenced in a study of OX40 agonist ivuxolimab in advanced cancers. TCRdb keeps only in-frame clones here, not all; method: immunoSEQ multiplex PCR. The table shows some 42,000 clones, with around 89% occurring only once. The specimen comprised CD4+ or CD8+ T cells sorted from blood, sampled in a trial of the OX40 agonist ivuxolimab. The receptor source for this set is an adult with an advanced solid tumor such as melanoma, head and neck, liver or kidney cancer.

A few counts support this clone. The genes are TRBV5-1 and TRBJ1-2; perhaps TRBD1 as D (6 bases). The V end lost 0 bases, the J end lost 2 bases, and 14 bases lay between the germline ends. Per the germline V gene, CDR1 is SGHRS and CDR2 is YFSETQ. This CDR3 has 16 amino acids. CDR3 in DNA: TGCGCCAGCAGCTTGGACGCAGGGGCCCTAAACTATGGCTACACCTTC. Translating gives CASSLDAGALNYGYTF.

The chain recombines TRBV5-6 with TRBJ2-7; TRBD1 aligns across 8 bases. The V gene end was trimmed by 4 bases and the J gene end by 7 bases; junction bases not matched to a gene: 16. The CDR3 loop spans 16 amino acids. Germline CDR1 and CDR2: SGHDT and YYEEEE. DNA of the CDR3: TGTGCCAGCAGCCATCACCTGGGACAGGTGCCCTTTGAGCAGTACTTC. Its protein product is CASSHHLGQVPFEQYF.

The V gene is TRBV28, the J gene TRBJ1-2, with a tentative D call TRBD1 (6 bases). Germline lookup yields CDR1 MDHEN and CDR2 SYDVKM. Trimming pared 6 bases from V and 5 bases from J, leaving 16 bases between. The CDR3 length is 14 residues. Here the CDR3 DNA reads TGTGCCAGCAGCCTGACAGGTATCCCTTATGGCTACACCTTC. Protein: CASSLTGIPYGYTF.

The V and J genes are TRBV7-3 and TRBJ1-1; D is possibly TRBD1 (6 bases). This CDR3 region has 13 residues. Between the trimmed V and J ends, which lost 1 base and 4 bases, there was a span of 7 bases. Germline lookup yields CDR1 SGHTA and CDR2 FQGTGA. CDR3 protein: CASSLIGGTEAFF. CDR3 DNA sequence: TGTGCCAGCAGCTTAATAGGGGGCACTGAAGCTTTCTTT.

V gene TRBV7-8 combines with J gene TRBJ1-1; D is unclear. The CDR3 extends over 14 amino acids. CDR1 and CDR2 (germline): SGHVS, FQNEAQ. V shed 2 bases and J shed 3 bases, with 10 bases lying between them. The DNA of the CDR3 is TGTGCCAGCAGCTTACGTAGGGCGGACACTGAAGCTTTCTTT. Amino acid sequence: CASSLRRADTEAFF.